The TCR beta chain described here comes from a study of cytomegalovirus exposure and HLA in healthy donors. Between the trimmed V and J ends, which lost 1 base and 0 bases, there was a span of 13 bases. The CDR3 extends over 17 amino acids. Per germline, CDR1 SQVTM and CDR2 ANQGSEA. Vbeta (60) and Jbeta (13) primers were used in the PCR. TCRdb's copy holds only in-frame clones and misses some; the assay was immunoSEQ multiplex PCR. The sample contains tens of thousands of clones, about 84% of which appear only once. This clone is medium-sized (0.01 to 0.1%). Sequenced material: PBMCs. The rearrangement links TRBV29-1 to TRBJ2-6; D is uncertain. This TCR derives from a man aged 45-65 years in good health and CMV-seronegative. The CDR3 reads CSVEVPPSGSGANVLTF. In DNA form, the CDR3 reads TGCAGCGTTGAAGTCCCCCCCTCCGGCTCTGGGGCCAACGTCCTGACTTTC.